The sequence of this TCR beta chain was determined in a study of response to subunit inactivated influenza vaccine listed by TCRdb under 2018. A note on the overall study: Deep quantitative profiling of the T cell receptor repertoire was used in the study to follow responses to a trivalent subunit inactivated influenza vaccine. What the work shows at the level of the full study, not this receptor alone: The authors suggested that each seasonal influenza vaccination may recruit only a limited number of new T cells.

Libraries came from RT-PCR. The listed sequencing device is Illumina HiSeq 2500. TCRdb took the public reads, trimmed them with fastp at Q25, ran MiXCR for clone calling and kept in-frame beta chains. Rows are unified per CDR3 protein, each entry keeping the most common DNA and genes. This sample is represented by hundreds of thousands of distinct CDR3 sequences; 12% to 15% of them were singletons. In total, the top ten clones hold 6% to 9.5% of the sample. This clonotype appeared a few times. No antigen is known for it. Nothing much larger sits one base from this clone, and base qualities are not available. The CDR3 starts with the cysteine, ends with the phenylalanine, and has 16 residues. Only CDR3 DNA remains: 48 bases, in frame from the first base. CDR1 DFQATT and CDR2 SNEGSKA were looked up in the germline V gene (reference sequence). From V the trimming removes 3 bases and from J it removes 2 bases, while the gene matches leave 11 bases of the junction unaccounted for.

This specimen consisted of PBMCs from blood, obtained around 15 days before vaccination. The rearrangement combines TRBV20-1 with TRBJ2-3, and TRBD2 aligns with 7 junction nucleotides. This TCR came from a man between 45 and 60 years old who received an inactivated influenza vaccine. Donor details come from another sample of the same person, matched by shared clones. For the CDR3, the sequence is CSASDGLAANTDTQYF. Read as DNA, the sequence is TGCAGTGCTAGTGATGGGCTAGCGGCTAACACAGATACGCAGTATTTT.